Reported below is one TCR beta chain. The sample is drawn from a study of cytomegalovirus exposure and HLA in healthy donors. Between the trimmed V and J ends, which lost 5 bases and 2 bases, there was a span of 19 bases. The CDR3 is 16 residues long. Germline values: CDR1 SEHNR, CDR2 FQNEAQ (reference sequence). Researchers ran the PCR with 60 Vbeta and 13 Jbeta primers. The protocol was immunoSEQ multiplex PCR, while the TCRdb copy is restricted to in-frame clones and leaves out a portion. This sample has 95,000 to 110,000 clones; roughly 79% occur once, and the top ten carry approximately 3.7%. V and J are TRBV7-9 and TRBJ2-7; tentative D call: TRBD2 (6 bases). The receptor was isolated from a man aged 50 or older in good health and CMV-seropositive. Specimen: PBMCs. CDR3 coding DNA: TGTGCCAGCAGCACATCATCCGGCGGGGCTACCTACGAGCAGTACTTC. Translating gives CASSTSSGGATYEQYF.